This T cell receptor (beta chain) was documented in a study of T cell responses to AZD1222 COVID-19 vaccine listed by TCRdb under 2021. With regard to the full study: AZD1222 recipients with second doses at about 4 weeks or about 12 weeks were pooled, because spike-specific TCR depth and breadth did not differ between schedules. TCR sequencing was performed for about 250 trial participants, of whom roughly 200 were given two doses of AZD1222 and around 25 were given two doses of MenACWY control vaccine. Enrollment into the trials was organized by age into subgroups of 18-55, 56-69 and 70-plus years, and those subgroups contained approximately 160, 26 and 62 TCR-sequenced participants, respectively. Study-level results and caveats: Conclusions about previously exposed vaccinees are limited, since just five to seven AZD1222 recipients were seropositive for SARS-CoV-2 at baseline. Participants were mostly white British and included more females than males, and it was suggested by the authors that clonal diversity may have been underestimated. Reportedly, close to half of the unique spike-specific TCRs recognized epitopes lying outside the regions that are mutated in the B.1.351 and B.1.1.7 variants. No day 14 peak-response samples were available, so repertoires were characterized only after the peak T cell response. The vaccine-associated CD4 TCRs covered the entire spike protein, and the dominant responses fell in regions 160-218 and 743-854. The 56-69-year group was small, and its depth increase did not reach significance, likely because of low power. Spike-specific TCR breadth and depth rose significantly after two AZD1222 doses compared with day 0 and with MenACWY recipients.

The CDR3 regions of human TCRbeta chains were subjected to immunosequencing. Per the source publication's procedure: Repertoire TCRs were checked for matches against a reference library of SARS-CoV-2-specific TCRs that had been generated using the MIRA antigen-specificity platform. Breadth meant the fraction of unique TCRs that were SARS-CoV-2-associated, whereas depth meant the fraction of total T cells that were SARS-CoV-2-associated. Using the MIRA data, each spike-specific TCR was mapped to the spike region that the TCR reacts to and placed in a CD4 or CD8 class. Log10-transformed breadth and depth values were compared by one-way ANOVA with Sidak's multiple comparisons tests. Imported from immuneACCESS, the table was reduced by TCRdb to in-frame sequences with V and J called. These copies leave out some clones; in studies compared against another copy, an unresolved V gene accounts for under half, and the cause of the remainder is not known. Clone size and V and J calls were adopted from that table, with D and trimming inferred from the DNA. The sample data list around 140,000 clones, and 90% to 95% of these were observed just once. The ten biggest clones cover over 3% of the sample.

With respect to this clone: Its specific antigen is unknown. No per-base quality is available; no much larger clone lies one base away.

The CDR3 contains 15 residues, cysteine and phenylalanine counted. CDR3 DNA only is kept here, 45 bases in frame from base 1. Compared with germline, V lacks 6 bases and J lacks 7 bases; bases without a gene match: 4. CDR1 and CDR2 were assigned from the germline V gene as SGHTA and FQGNSA. The label giving this sample's time point can be read as: baseline before first vaccination. Samples from vaccinated people were obtained from the UK trials COV001 and COV002, which included a single-blind randomized controlled phase 2/3 trial of AZD1222 (ChAdOx1 nCoV-19) in healthy adults. For TCRbeta chain sequencing, PBMC samples from trial participants were taken at day 0 and at day 28 after the second dose.

Recombination joined TRBV7-2 with TRBJ2-2; 14 of the junction bases match TRBD2. The sample here was peripheral blood, taken on day 0 of AZD1222 vaccination. The sequence came from an adult in good health. In nucleotide form, the sequence is TGTGCCAGCAGTGGGACTAGCGGGAGAGGCGGGGAGCTGTTTTTT. It translates as CASSGTSGRGGELFF.